One and the same sample provided the 28 T cell receptor beta chains below, sequenced in a study of control samples from healthy donors and cancer patients. Assay used: immunoSEQ multiplex PCR; TCRdb lists only in-frame clones, some missing. Among 120,000 to 150,000 clones listed, roughly 92% were seen once. Sequenced: blood. The receptors originated from a man aged 25 to 40 in good health.

In its sample, this clone was seen once. The chain couples TRBV30 to TRBJ1-4; 10 bases align to TRBD1. The V and J ends lost 2 bases and 8 bases, in that order; junction bases with no gene match: 5. This CDR3 is built from 14 residues. The germline V gene encodes CDR1 GTSNPN and CDR2 SVGIG (reference sequence). The CDR3 spells CAWSHGTGVEKLFF. The CDR3 DNA reads as TGTGCCTGGAGTCATGGGACAGGGGTCGAAAAACTGTTTTTT. The full variable domain, with the rest looked up from reference TRBV30 and TRBJ1-4, is SQTIHQWPATLVQPVGSPLSLECTVEGTSNPNLYWYRQAAGRGLQLLFYSVGIGQISSEVPQNLSASRPQDRQFILSSKKLLLSDSGFYLCAWSHGTGVEKLFFGSGTQLSVL.

The rearrangement uses TRBV5-1 and TRBJ2-7, with TRBD1 identical over 9 bases. The junction had 1 base not matched to a gene; V was cut back by 3 bases and J by 3 bases. The CDR3 extends over 13 amino acids. From germline, CDR1 is SGHRS and CDR2 YFSETQ. The DNA for the CDR3 is TGCGCCAGCAGCTGGGGACAGGGCTACGAGCAGTACTTC. This gives the protein CASSWGQGYEQYF. Based on the CDR3 plus reference TRBV5-1 and TRBJ2-7, the full variable domain is KAGVTQTPRYLIKTRGQQVTLSCSPISGHRSVSWYQQTPGQGLQFLFEYFSETQRNKGNFPGRFSGRQFSNSRSEMNVSTLELGDSALYLCASSWGQGYEQYFGPGTRLTVT.

The chain employs TRBV19 and TRBJ1-2; D is ambiguous. V gave up 5 bases and J gave up 5 bases, with 6 bases separating them. The CDR3 sequence is 11 residues long. Germline CDR1 is LNHDA and CDR2 is SQIVND (reference sequence). CDR3 sequence (DNA): TGTGCCAGTAGTTCGGGTTATGGCTACACCTTC. This sequence encodes CASSSGYGYTF.

The J gene is TRBJ2-7, the V gene TRBV1; the tabulated D call, TRBD2, remains unverified against the DNA. TRBV1 is a known pseudogene. The CDR3 runs to 16 residues. The CDR3 region has the DNA TGCACCAGCAGCCAAGATCGACTAGCGGGAATCTACGAGCAGTACTTC. Protein product: CTSSQDRLAGIYEQYF.

V and J are TRBV5-4 and TRBJ1-3; TRBD1 is a possible D gene (6 bases). This CDR3 region has 14 residues. V was shortened by 2 bases and J by 0 bases, with 6 bases between the two germline ends. Germline V gene data show CDR1 as SGHNT and CDR2 as YYREEE (reference sequence). The CDR3 coding sequence is TGTGCCAGCAGCTTAGGGGGCTCTGGAAACACCATATATTTT. Its translation: CASSLGGSGNTIYF.

V is TRBV7-2 and J is TRBJ2-1, with 7 nucleotides matching TRBD1. This CDR3 contains 15 residues. V dropped 1 base and J dropped 13; count of bases not matched to a gene: 13. Germline assignment: CDR1 SGHTA and CDR2 FQGNSA. The CDR3 spells CASSLDPATGKTQFF. In DNA, the CDR3 is TGTGCCAGCAGCTTAGACCCTGCGACAGGGAAAACTCAGTTCTTC.

The chain couples TRBV21-1 to TRBJ2-7; the listed D gene, TRBD2, was not tested against the DNA. TRBV21-1 constitutes a pseudogene. The CDR3 is made up of 15 amino acids. The CDR3 DNA follows: TGTGCCAGCAGCAGTCGGGAGGGGAAAGACTACGAGCAGTACTTC. Translation: CASSSREGKDYEQYF.

This chain links TRBV9 with TRBJ2-1; 11 bases align to TRBD2. The trim removed 4 bases at V and 7 bases at J, leaving 7 bases unmatched. This CDR3 is built from 15 residues. The germline V gene encodes CDR1 SGDLS and CDR2 YYNGEE. CDR3 sequence: CASSTTSGSGNEQFF. CDR3 sequence (DNA): TGTGCCAGCAGCACCACTAGCGGGAGCGGGAATGAGCAGTTCTTC.

This chain joins TRBV18 and TRBJ1-4; TRBD1 aligns across 7 bases. Per germline, CDR1 KGHSH and CDR2 LQKENI. This CDR3 contains 17 residues. V trimming: 4 bases; J trimming: 0 bases; junction bases outside the gene matches: 8. The CDR3 is CASSRNRGPATNEKLFF. CDR3 DNA sequence: TGTGCCAGCTCACGTAACAGGGGACCTGCAACTAATGAAAAACTGTTTTTT.

This CDR3 is CASSSETQYF. The CDR3 DNA is TGTGCCAGCAGTTCTGAGACCCAGTACTTC. The chain links TRBV6-6 to TRBJ2-5; D gene ambiguous. V dropped 4 bases and J dropped 5 bases, with 2 bases sitting between them. This CDR3 comprises 10 residues. Germline values: CDR1 MNHNY, CDR2 SVGAGI (reference sequence).

The chain is built from TRBV9 and TRBJ2-7, with TRBD2 matching over 12 bases. The length of the CDR3 is 14 residues. Germline-derived CDR1 and CDR2 are SGDLS and YYNGEE. V shed 3 bases and J 7 bases; nucleotides not matched to a gene: 5. The DNA for the CDR3 is TGTGCCAGCAGCGCGACTAGCGGGAGTGATGAGCAGTACTTC. Protein product: CASSATSGSDEQYF.

This sequence joins TRBV5-1 and TRBJ1-1; 7 bases line up with TRBD1. This CDR3 contains 14 residues. Germline trimming cut 0 bases from V and 5 bases from J; bases unmatched to any gene: 4. Germline CDR1 and CDR2: SGHRS and YFSETQ. Here the CDR3 reads CASSLEGAGTEAFF. DNA of the CDR3: TGCGCCAGCAGCTTGGAGGGGGCGGGGACTGAAGCTTTCTTT. The full variable domain, its missing parts supplied by reference TRBV5-1 and TRBJ1-1, is KAGVTQTPRYLIKTRGQQVTLSCSPISGHRSVSWYQQTPGQGLQFLFEYFSETQRNKGNFPGRFSGRQFSNSRSEMNVSTLELGDSALYLCASSLEGAGTEAFFGQGTRLTVV.

The CDR3 region has the DNA TGTGCCACAAAAGGACAGGGAAGGACTCAGCCCCAGCATTTT. It codes for CATKGQGRTQPQHF. The V and J genes are TRBV28 and TRBJ1-5, with TRBD1 matching over 8 bases. CDR1 is MDHEN and CDR2 is SYDVKM in the germline V gene. Unmatched junction bases numbered 11, after V lost 10 bases and J lost 6 bases. This CDR3 is built from 14 residues.

The V gene is TRBV5-4, the J gene TRBJ1-2; 8 positions agree with TRBD1. The CDR3 is made up of 17 amino acids. V lost 1 base, J lost 2 bases, and 10 bases stayed unmatched. Per the germline V gene, CDR1 is SGHNT and CDR2 is YYREEE (reference sequence). The chain's CDR3 is CASSLWAGRGLNYGYTF. DNA of the CDR3: TGTGCCAGCAGCTTGTGGGCCGGCAGGGGGCTCAACTATGGCTACACCTTC. Together with reference TRBV5-4 and TRBJ1-2, the CDR3 gives the full variable domain: ETGVTQSPTHLIKTRGQQVTLRCSSQSGHNTVSWYQQALGQGPQFIFQYYREEENGRGNFPPRFSGLQFPNYSSELNVNALELDDSALYLCASSLWAGRGLNYGYTFGSGTRLTVV.

This clone was recorded once. CDR3 residues: CASLKDRGNYGYTF. In DNA, the CDR3 is TGTGCCAGCCTCAAGGACAGGGGTAACTATGGCTACACCTTC. This chain joins TRBV27 and TRBJ1-2; 9 bases align to TRBD1. Per the germline V gene, CDR1 is MNHEY and CDR2 is SMNVEV (reference sequence). After removal of 8 bases from V and 1 base from J, the junction contained 5 bases not matched to a gene. This CDR3 contains 14 residues.

V gene TRBV10-3 combines with J gene TRBJ2-6, with a weak D call TRBD1 (6 bases). The CDR3 is made up of 17 amino acids. V shed 3 bases and J shed 2 bases, with 14 bases lying between them. Germline V lookup: CDR1 ENHRY, CDR2 SYGVKD. CDR3 loop: CAISDQQGPPGANVLTF. In nucleotides, the CDR3 is TGTGCCATCAGTGATCAACAGGGCCCCCCTGGGGCCAACGTCCTGACTTTC.

V and J are TRBV18 and TRBJ1-3; 9 bases fit TRBD1. Looked up from germline, CDR1 is KGHSH and CDR2 is LQKENI. The CDR3 is made up of 15 amino acids. Trimming removed 2 bases from V and 2 bases from J; junction bases left unmatched: 1. The CDR3 DNA reads TGTGCCAGCTCACCAGGGACAGGGACTGGAAACACCATATATTTT. Amino acid sequence: CASSPGTGTGNTIYF.

The V and J genes are TRBV29-1 and TRBJ2-7; D unresolved. V dropped 1 base and J dropped 6 bases, with 7 bases sitting between them. Germline loops: CDR1 SQVTM, CDR2 ANQGSEA. There are 11 residues in the CDR3. This chain's CDR3 is CSVEVAGEQYF. The CDR3 DNA sequence: TGCAGCGTTGAAGTGGCTGGCGAGCAGTACTTC.

The rearrangement links TRBV29-1 to TRBJ1-5; 9 bases fit TRBD1. Unmatched junction bases numbered 19, after V lost 8 bases and J lost 5 bases. This CDR3 contains 17 residues. Germline loops: CDR1 SQVTM, CDR2 ANQGSEA. This chain's CDR3 is CSSRGGTGRDRHQPQHF. In nucleotides, the CDR3 is TGCAGCTCCAGGGGAGGGACAGGGAGGGATAGACATCAGCCCCAGCATTTT.

The gene calls are TRBV2 and TRBJ2-5; D is uncertain. Germline V gene sequence: CDR1 SNHLY, CDR2 FYNNEI. With 4 bases removed from V and 13 bases from J, the gap between germline ends came to 13 bases. The CDR3 runs to 11 residues. This CDR3 reads CASSVQEPVYF. The CDR3 DNA reads TGTGCCAGCAGTGTCCAGGAACCGGTGTACTTC.

V is TRBV11-2 and J is TRBJ2-1, with 10 bases lining up with TRBD2. Germline V lookup: CDR1 SGHAT, CDR2 FQNNGV. This CDR3 comprises 16 residues. With V trimmed by 2 bases and J by 3 bases, 4 bases remained unmatched. This CDR3 is CASSLQAGGRYNEQFF. The CDR3 region has the DNA TGTGCCAGCAGCTTACAAGCGGGAGGGCGCTACAATGAGCAGTTCTTC.

This chain uses TRBV3-1 (or the pseudogene TRBV3-2) with TRBJ2-4, with 7 bases aligning to TRBD1. This CDR3 has 14 amino acids. V trimming: 3 bases; J trimming: 5 bases; junction bases outside the gene matches: 4. Germline CDR1 is LGHDT and CDR2 is YNNKEL (reference sequence). The CDR3, as DNA: TGTGCCAGCAGCCAGGGACAGAGCCAAAACATTCAGTACTTC. Its translation: CASSQGQSQNIQYF.

CDR3 sequence: CASSEYLVGGEQFF. The CDR3, as DNA: TGTGCCAGCAGTGAGTATCTGGTGGGAGGAGAGCAGTTCTTC. The rearrangement joins TRBV2 to TRBJ2-1; D perhaps matches TRBD2 (6 bases). Germline V CDR1 and CDR2: SNHLY, FYNNEI. With 3 bases removed from V and 10 bases from J, the gap between germline ends came to 16 bases. The CDR3 runs to 14 residues.

The chain employs TRBV7-2 and TRBJ1-1; D not resolved. Germline V CDR1 and CDR2: SGHTA, FQGNSA. Trimming took 3 bases from V and 1 from J, leaving 18 bases between them. This CDR3 comprises 17 residues. CDR3 sequence reads: CASSLVFPGPRNTEAFF. The DNA for the CDR3 is TGTGCCAGCAGCTTGGTATTCCCCGGACCCAGGAACACTGAAGCTTTCTTT.

This sequence joins TRBV7-9 and TRBJ2-4, with 7 bases aligning to TRBD1. With V trimmed by 5 bases and J by 5 bases, 15 bases remained unmatched. The V gene's germline CDR1 is SEHNR and CDR2 FQNEAQ (reference sequence). The CDR3 covers 17 residues. This CDR3 is CASSPPTGTTGENIQYF. The DNA of the CDR3 is TGTGCCAGCAGCCCCCCCACAGGGACCACAGGGGAAAACATTCAGTACTTC.

The CDR3 here is CASSFSVSSFEPQGKETQYF. CDR3 DNA sequence: TGTGCCAGCAGTTTCTCTGTTAGTTCCTTTGAACCTCAGGGTAAAGAGACCCAGTACTTC. This rearrangement joins TRBV28 to TRBJ2-5, with a possible D match to TRBD1 (5 bases). Germline V lookup: CDR1 MDHEN, CDR2 SYDVKM. CDR3 length equals 20 residues. Trimming removed 3 bases at V and 3 bases at J, with 29 bases between. Filled out from reference TRBV28 and TRBJ2-5, the complete variable domain reads DVKVTQSSRYLVKRTGEKVFLECVQDMDHENMFWYRQDPGLGLRLIYFSYDVKMKEKGDIPEGYSVSREKKERFSLILESASTNQTSMYLCASSFSVSSFEPQGKETQYFGPGTRLLVL.

The J gene is TRBJ2-1, the V gene TRBV19; D possibly uses TRBD1 or TRBD2 (5 bases each). V shed 6 bases and J shed 8 bases, with 11 bases lying between them. The germline CDR1 and CDR2 sequences are LNHDA and SQIVND (reference sequence). The CDR3 loop spans 12 amino acids. CDR3 bases: TGTGCCAGTAGCCTAAGAGGGGATGAGCAGTTCTTC. Translating gives CASSLRGDEQFF.

The rearrangement links TRBV4-1 to TRBJ1-4; no clear D. From germline, CDR1 is MGHRA and CDR2 YSYEKL. Trimming left V 1 base short and J 6 bases short, with 12 bases between. The CDR3 runs 15 residues. The CDR3 DNA reads as TGCGCCAGCAGCCAAGTCGGAGGATTGGATGAAAAACTGTTTTTT. Residues: CASSQVGGLDEKLFF.